This TCR beta chain was obtained from a study of CD8+ T cells in alopecia areata. TCR sequencing used cDNA made by reverse transcription of extracted RNA. The protocol was immunoSEQ multiplex PCR, while the TCRdb copy is restricted to in-frame clones and leaves out a portion. The sample comprises over 250,000 clones, 60% of which are singletons, and 0.8% to 1% rests with the top ten. Treatment reported: oral pan-JAK inhibitor, 5-10 mg twice daily. Lesional scalp punch biopsies and peripheral blood came from alopecia areata patients. Study-wide results and caveats: Higher clonality and more expanded CD8+ clones appeared in lesional than normal scalp.

V gave up 3 bases and J gave up 2 bases, with 9 bases separating them. Germline CDR1 and CDR2: SEHNR and FQNEAQ (reference sequence). The CDR3 runs 14 residues. In the case of this clone: Antigen: not known.

The V and J genes are TRBV7-9 and TRBJ2-3; no clear D. Here the sequenced sample was CD4+ T cells sorted from blood, taken between weeks 51 and 54, from a patient treated with tofacitinib. This clonotype originated in a human donor with alopecia areata. The CDR3 DNA reads as TGTGCCAGCAGCTTTGGAGCTAACACAGATACGCAGTATTTT. Amino acids: CASSFGANTDTQYF. Drawing the rest from reference TRBV7-9 and TRBJ2-3, the complete variable domain is DTGVSQNPRHKITKRGQNVTFRCDPISEHNRLYWYRQTLGQGPEFLTYFQNEAQLEKSRLLSDRFSAERPKGSFSTLEIQRTEQGDSAMYLCASSFGANTDTQYFGPGTRLTVL.